This T cell receptor beta chain was found in a study of blood T cells in healthy people across ages. Study context: Template-switching capture recovered about one barcoded beta molecule per two T cells.

Trimming took 6 bases from V and 0 from J, leaving 15 bases between them. CDR3 length: 15 amino acids. Germline V CDR1 and CDR2: DFQATT, SNEGSKA (reference sequence). Together with a sample-barcoded 5' primer, a J-beta primer mix was included in a second PCR lasting about 6 to 12 cycles. TCRdb itself ran the 5' RACE reads through MiXCR, one entry per CDR3 protein. The repertoire includes around 710,000 distinct CDR3 sequences, about 42% of them detected once, and 20% to 25% sits in the top ten. This clonotype has more than one count but fewer than ten. Sequences were obtained from blood. The V and J genes are TRBV20-1 and TRBJ1-5; maybe TRBD1 (5 bases). This receptor was identified in a woman in her sixties in good health. Written as DNA, the CDR3 is TGCAGTGCCGTAATAGACAGCTATAGCAATCAGCCCCAGCATTTT. Residues: CSAVIDSYSNQPQHF.